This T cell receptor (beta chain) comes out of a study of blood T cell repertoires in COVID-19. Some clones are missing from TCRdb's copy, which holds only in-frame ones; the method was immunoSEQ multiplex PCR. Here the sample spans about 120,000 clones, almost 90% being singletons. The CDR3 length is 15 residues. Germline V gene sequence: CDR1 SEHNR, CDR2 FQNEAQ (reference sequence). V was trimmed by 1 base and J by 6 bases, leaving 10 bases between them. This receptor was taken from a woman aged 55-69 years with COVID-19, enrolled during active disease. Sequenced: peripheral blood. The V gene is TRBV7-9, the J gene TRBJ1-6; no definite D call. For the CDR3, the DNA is TGTGCCAGCAGCTTAGGTAGTGTGTTTAATTCACCCCTCCACTTT. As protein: CASSLGSVFNSPLHF.